What follows is one TCR beta chain and its context. Antigen unknown. The sample originates from a study of cytomegalovirus exposure and HLA in healthy donors. Study outcomes and limitations: In a later analysis, V- and J-gene trimming of beta chains associated with a DCLRE1C missense variant, replicated independently.

13 Jbeta primers and 60 Vbeta primers were used for the PCR. Sequencing used immunoSEQ multiplex PCR; TCRdb keeps in-frame clones, though not all of them. The table records more than 130,000 clones, about four fifths of them present only once. With 6 bases removed from V and 2 bases from J, the gap between germline ends came to 16 bases. The CDR3 totals 15 residues. CDR1 is MGHDK, CDR2 SYGVNS, per germline. Sequencing was performed on PBMCs. This TCR derives from a man aged 40-50 years in good health and CMV-seropositive. The chain couples TRBV25-1 to TRBJ2-5; TRBD1 might be the D (5 bases). For the CDR3, the DNA is TGTGCCAGCAGGGCGGTGGGGCGACTTCAAGAGACCCAGTACTTC. The encoded protein is CASRAVGRLQETQYF.